The 30 T cell receptor beta chains in this list originate from one sample, sequenced in a study of a mutant IDH1 vaccine in newly diagnosed glioma. Regarding time point: week 11, during vaccination. Each dose of the vaccine consisted of 300 ug of mutant IDH1 20-mer peptide, with topical imiquimod. These receptors' antigens are unknown. The table came from immunoSEQ multiplex PCR; TCRdb's copy has only in-frame clones and leaves some out. The sample lists under 150,000 clones, about 90% occurring once. The sample consisted of PBMCs, taken from a glioma patient whose treatment included an IDH1 peptide vaccine. Receptors were obtained from a woman aged 50 to 60 with glioma.

The J gene is TRBJ2-7, the V gene TRBV28; TRBD2 agrees at 11 bases. V trimming: 6 bases; J trimming: 1 base; junction bases outside the gene matches: 5. The CDR3 length is 15 residues. Germline V gives CDR1 MDHEN, CDR2 SYDVKM. The CDR3 loop reads CASRGGTSGSYEQYF. The CDR3, as DNA: TGTGCCAGCAGAGGGGGGACTAGCGGTTCCTACGAGCAGTACTTC.

V usage is TRBV19 and J usage is TRBJ2-5; 8 nucleotides align to TRBD2. J was trimmed by 3 bases and V by 5 bases; bases with no gene match: 11. CDR1 and CDR2 (germline): LNHDA, SQIVND (reference sequence). This CDR3 contains 16 residues. Here the CDR3 DNA reads TGTGCCAGTAGTCTCGCCCTTCGACTAGCGAAAGAGACCCAGTACTTC. Translated, it gives CASSLALRLAKETQYF. Together with reference TRBV19 and TRBJ2-5, the CDR3 gives the full variable domain: DGGITQSPKYLFRKEGQNVTLSCEQNLNHDAMYWYRQDPGQGLRLIYYSQIVNDFQKGDIAEGYSVSREKKESFPLTVTSAQKNPTAFYLCASSLALRLAKETQYFGPGTRLLVL.

The V call is TRBV11-2, the J call TRBJ2-7; 10 bases map to TRBD1. CDR1 is SGHAT and CDR2 is FQNNGV in the germline V gene. This CDR3 region has 15 residues. The J segment lost 7 bases and the V segment lost 6 bases, leaving 12 bases of the junction unmatched. The CDR3: CASRRAGTGALEQYF. In DNA, the CDR3 is TGTGCCAGCAGGCGGGCCGGGACAGGGGCCCTAGAGCAGTACTTC.

The rearrangement joins TRBV18 to TRBJ1-1; no firm D call. The germline V gene encodes CDR1 KGHSH and CDR2 LQKENI. V was clipped by 5 bases and J by 7 bases, with 11 bases between them. CDR3 length equals 12 residues. The CDR3 DNA follows: TGTGCCAGCTCAGTCCGGGGATTTGAAGCTTTCTTT. Its translation is CASSVRGFEAFF.

The chain recombines TRBV28 with TRBJ2-1, with 11 positions matching TRBD2. This CDR3 comprises 18 residues. Germline V lookup: CDR1 MDHEN, CDR2 SYDVKM. V lost 7 bases, J lost 2 bases, and 13 bases stayed unmatched. CDR3 protein: CASITVAGGPRTYNEQFF. The CDR3, as DNA: TGTGCCAGCATCACGGTAGCGGGAGGGCCTAGAACCTACAATGAGCAGTTCTTC.

As concerns this clone: Other DNA sequences of this sample code for an identical CDR3. The chain is built from TRBV28 and TRBJ2-7, with 14 bases that match TRBD2. V gave up 5 bases and J gave up 4 bases; unmatched junction bases: 4. The CDR3 is 15 residues long. CDR1 and CDR2 (germline): MDHEN, SYDVKM. The CDR3 spells CASSPGTSGSYEQYF. The CDR3 nucleotides read TGTGCCAGCAGTCCCGGGACTAGCGGGAGTTACGAGCAGTACTTC.

This sequence joins TRBV28 and TRBJ1-5; no clear D gene. The CDR3 totals 16 residues. Germline assignment: CDR1 MDHEN and CDR2 SYDVKM. With 5 bases removed from V and 3 bases from J, the gap between germline ends came to 17 bases. The CDR3 spells CASSDRHFGNNQPQHF. Here the CDR3 DNA reads TGTGCCAGCAGTGACCGGCACTTCGGAAACAATCAGCCCCAGCATTTT.

This clone appeared a single time. The chain carries TRBV19 and TRBJ2-7; 12 bases line up with TRBD2. With V trimmed by 6 bases and J by 2 bases, 5 bases remained unmatched. The CDR3 is 15 residues long. Germline V gene data show CDR1 as LNHDA and CDR2 as SQIVND (reference sequence). The CDR3 DNA follows: TGTGCCAGTAGGCTAGCGGGAGGGCTGGCCTACGAGCAGTACTTC. This translates into CASRLAGGLAYEQYF.

J is TRBJ1-2 and V is TRBV27; no clear D. The CDR3 has 14 residues. CDR1 and CDR2 from the germline V gene are MNHEY and SMNVEV (reference sequence). Between the trimmed V and J ends, which lost 8 bases and 3 bases, there was a span of 16 bases. The CDR3 region has the DNA TGTGCCAGCTCCCAAAAGTCGGGGTACTATGGCTACACCTTC. Amino acid sequence: CASSQKSGYYGYTF.

The rearrangement links TRBV7-9 to TRBJ2-7; D is unclear. The CDR3 runs 13 residues. CDR1 and CDR2 (germline): SEHNR, FQNEAQ (reference sequence). Trimming stripped 8 bases from V and 0 bases from J, with 11 bases between. This CDR3 is CASGDLSSYEQYF. The CDR3 nucleotides are TGTGCCAGCGGAGACCTTAGCTCCTACGAGCAGTACTTC.

This sequence joins TRBV28 and TRBJ1-1, with D possibly being TRBD1 (5 bases). Germline loops: CDR1 MDHEN, CDR2 SYDVKM. CDR3 size: 11 residues. Trimming removed 6 bases from V and 7 bases from J, with 9 bases in between. CDR3 nucleotides: TGTGCCAGCAGGGTAAGGGGTGAAGCTTTCTTT. It encodes CASRVRGEAFF.

This chain links TRBV27 with TRBJ2-7; possible D gene TRBD2, 6 bases. The length of the CDR3 is 12 residues. The germline V and J ends were trimmed by 5 bases and 9 bases, with 14 bases remaining between them. Germline CDR1 MNHEY, CDR2 SMNVEV (reference sequence). DNA for the CDR3: TGTGCCAGCAGTACGGGAGAGAGTGTGCAGTACTTC. This gives the protein CASSTGESVQYF.

V is TRBV27 and J is TRBJ1-6; the D is unclear. Trimming cost V 4 bases and J 6 bases, with 10 bases left between them. The CDR3 spans 14 residues. The V gene's germline CDR1 is MNHEY and CDR2 SMNVEV (reference sequence). The CDR3 spells CASSSTVINSPLHF. Written as DNA, the CDR3 is TGTGCCAGCAGTTCGACGGTGATTAATTCACCCCTCCACTTT.

Here the CDR3 DNA reads TGTGCTAGTGGTTCGTCAACCCTCCTACCGGGACCTCGGATCTATGGCTACACCTTC. Protein: CASGSSTLLPGPRIYGYTF. This chain connects TRBV12-5 to TRBJ1-2, with D possibly TRBD1 on 5 matching bases. The CDR3 runs 19 residues. From germline, CDR1 is LGHNT and CDR2 FRNRAP. V gave up 4 bases and J gave up 4 bases, with 28 bases separating them.

The chain combines TRBV9 with TRBJ2-7, with D perhaps TRBD2 (6 bases). The CDR3 totals 15 residues. Between the trimmed V and J ends, which lost 0 bases and 1 base, there was a span of 11 bases. CDR1 and CDR2 from the germline V gene are SGDLS and YYNGEE. CDR3 sequence (DNA): TGTGCCAGCAGCGTAGGTCCGGCGGGGTCCTACGAGCAGTACTTC. It is translated as CASSVGPAGSYEQYF.

V and J are TRBV18 and TRBJ2-5; perhaps TRBD2 as D (6 bases). The CDR3 sequence is 18 residues long. Germline assignment: CDR1 KGHSH and CDR2 LQKENI. V lost 2 bases and J lost 3, with 22 bases in between. The CDR3 reads CASSPASALRAPKETQYF. In nucleotides, the CDR3 is TGTGCCAGCTCACCAGCTAGCGCCCTAAGAGCCCCTAAAGAGACCCAGTACTTC. The whole variable domain, filled in from reference TRBV18 and TRBJ2-5, reads NAGVMQNPRHLVRRRGQEARLRCSPMKGHSHVYWYRQLPEEGLKFMVYLQKENIIDESGMPKERFSAEFPKEGPSILRIQQVVRGDSAAYFCASSPASALRAPKETQYFGPGTRLLVL.

V and J are TRBV5-1 and TRBJ1-4; 8 bases are shared with TRBD1. The V gene's germline CDR1 is SGHRS and CDR2 YFSETQ. V was clipped by 2 bases and J by 7 bases; unmatched bases: 13. The CDR3 contains 17 residues. The CDR3 DNA reads as TGCGCCAGCAGCTTCGGGGTTGTAGGACAGGGTAGTGAAAAACTGTTTTTT. As protein: CASSFGVVGQGSEKLFF. The variable domain in full, with the rest retrieved from reference TRBV5-1 and TRBJ1-4, is KAGVTQTPRYLIKTRGQQVTLSCSPISGHRSVSWYQQTPGQGLQFLFEYFSETQRNKGNFPGRFSGRQFSNSRSEMNVSTLELGDSALYLCASSFGVVGQGSEKLFFGSGTQLSVL.

The chain couples TRBV21-1 to TRBJ2-5; the table's D call of TRBD1 was not tested on the DNA. TRBV21-1 is reported as a pseudogene. This CDR3 has 18 residues. The CDR3 region is CASSKVPEGAVLVETQYF. CDR3 nucleotide sequence: TGTGCCAGCAGCAAAGTCCCGGAGGGGGCTGTATTGGTAGAGACCCAGTACTTC.

This chain connects TRBV6-1 to TRBJ2-7; D is possibly TRBD2 (6 bases). The CDR3 contains 14 residues. CDR1 and CDR2 from the germline V gene are MNHNS and SASEGT. V was cut by 6 bases and J by 0 bases, with 12 bases left in between. The CDR3 region has the DNA TGTGCCAGCAGGGGGGAGGCAGCCTCCTACGAGCAGTACTTC. Its protein is CASRGEAASYEQYF.

V gene TRBV2 combines with J gene TRBJ2-1; perhaps TRBD1 as D (6 bases). The CDR3 is 14 amino acids. Germline loops: CDR1 SNHLY, CDR2 FYNNEI. The germline V and J ends were trimmed by 8 bases and 6 bases, with 17 bases remaining between them. The CDR3 DNA is TGTGCCAGCCTTTCCGCAGGGGTCGCCAATGAGCAGTTCTTC. Encoded protein: CASLSAGVANEQFF. The full variable domain, completed using reference TRBV2 and TRBJ2-1, is EPEVTQTPSHQVTQMGQEVILRCVPISNHLYFYWYRQILGQKVEFLVSFYNNEISEKSEIFDDQFSVERPDGSNFTLKIRSTKLEDSAMYFCASLSAGVANEQFFGPGTRLTVL.

The chain couples TRBV27 to TRBJ1-4; weak D call: TRBD1 (6 bases). Trimming shortened V by 7 bases and J by 7 bases, and 19 bases separated the two germline ends. From germline, CDR1 is MNHEY and CDR2 SMNVEV (reference sequence). The CDR3 length is 15 residues. Written as DNA, the CDR3 is TGTGCCAGCACCTCGGGGCAACCGGGGGCTGAAAAACTGTTTTTT. This encodes CASTSGQPGAEKLFF.

The gene calls are TRBV5-1 and TRBJ1-4, with 11 bases fitting TRBD1. The trim removed 6 bases at V and 2 bases at J, leaving 6 bases unmatched. The CDR3 loop spans 16 amino acids. Germline V CDR1 and CDR2: SGHRS, YFSETQ. The CDR3 DNA reads TGCGCCAGCACCCGGACAGGGGGCTTTACTAATGAAAAACTGTTTTTT. Its protein is CASTRTGGFTNEKLFF.

The table lists this clone with a count of one. The J gene is TRBJ2-5, the V gene TRBV28; a possible D gene is TRBD2 (5 bases). Germline V lookup: CDR1 MDHEN, CDR2 SYDVKM. The CDR3 covers 17 residues. The V and J ends lost 2 bases and 2 bases respectively, with 18 bases between them. CDR3 nucleotides: TGTGCCAGCAGTTTAGGGAGCCGAGGACCGCTACAAGAGACCCAGTACTTC. It yields the protein CASSLGSRGPLQETQYF.

The rearrangement uses TRBV9 and TRBJ2-3, with a weak D call TRBD1 (6 bases). V lost 3 bases, J lost 0 bases, and 14 bases lay in between. Germline CDR1 and CDR2: SGDLS and YYNGEE. The CDR3 loop spans 16 amino acids. The DNA for the CDR3 is TGTGCCAGCAGCGGGTCCGGGACACAAAGCACAGATACGCAGTATTTT. This sequence encodes CASSGSGTQSTDTQYF.

This clone was seen only once. The chain links TRBV7-9 to TRBJ2-3, with D tentatively TRBD1 (5 bases). The germline V gene encodes CDR1 SEHNR and CDR2 FQNEAQ (reference sequence). V shed 5 bases and J shed 1 base, with 10 bases lying between them. The CDR3 runs to 14 residues. The CDR3 here is CASSPPTGTDTQYF. The CDR3 nucleotides read TGTGCCAGCAGCCCTCCGACAGGCACAGATACGCAGTATTTT.

The rearrangement links TRBV5-6 to TRBJ2-7; possible D gene TRBD2, 7 bases. The CDR3 totals 14 residues. The germline V gene encodes CDR1 SGHDT and CDR2 YYEEEE. The V end was cut by 4 bases, the J end by 9 bases, with 20 bases between. CDR3 sequence reads: CASSEGGRLIGQYF. The CDR3 DNA reads TGTGCCAGCAGCGAGGGGGGGCGCCTTATTGGGCAGTACTTC.

This clone was seen a few times. The rearrangement uses TRBV19 and TRBJ1-5; TRBD1 matches 8 bases. The trim removed 3 bases at V and 3 bases at J, leaving 4 bases unmatched. The CDR3 is 15 residues long. Looked up from germline, CDR1 is LNHDA and CDR2 is SQIVND (reference sequence). The CDR3 sequence: CASSMARGLNQPQHF. In DNA form, the CDR3 reads TGTGCCAGTAGTATGGCCAGGGGGCTCAATCAGCCCCAGCATTTT.

J is TRBJ2-2 and V is TRBV9; D ambiguous. This CDR3 comprises 16 residues. Germline-derived CDR1 and CDR2 are SGDLS and YYNGEE. The V and J ends lost 4 bases and 0 bases respectively, with 13 bases between them. Here the CDR3 reads CASSWSVGTNTGELFF. The CDR3, as DNA: TGTGCCAGCAGCTGGTCGGTGGGGACGAACACCGGGGAGCTGTTTTTT.

The chain employs TRBV28 and TRBJ2-1; TRBD1 or TRBD2 may be the D gene (5 bases each). The germline V gene encodes CDR1 MDHEN and CDR2 SYDVKM. Trimming cost V 9 bases and J 10 bases, with 25 bases left between them. This CDR3 spans 15 amino acids. This chain's CDR3 is CASKPIGADYLEQFF. The CDR3 region has the DNA TGTGCCAGTAAACCGATCGGGGCCGACTACCTAGAGCAGTTCTTC.

V usage is TRBV12-5 and J usage is TRBJ2-2; D is possibly TRBD2 (5 bases). Trimming took 5 bases from V and 6 from J, leaving 19 bases between them. Germline CDR1 LGHNT, CDR2 FRNRAP. The CDR3 loop spans 16 amino acids. The CDR3 sequence: CASGNLVGAGPGELFF. CDR3 sequence (DNA): TGTGCTAGTGGTAATCTCGTGGGAGCAGGTCCCGGGGAGCTGTTTTTT.